Each of the 8 T cell receptor beta chains below was sequenced from the same sample in a study of STAT5B mutations in CD4+ large granular lymphocyte leukemia (dated by TCRdb to the early 2020s). Libraries came from the immunoSEQ multiplex PCR assay. The clones in this table, taken by TCRdb from immuneACCESS, are in-frame only. Not every clone is retained; where verified, under half of the shortfall comes from an unresolved V gene, and the cause of the rest is unknown. This sample is represented by about 30,000 clones; 60% to 80% of them were singletons. The top ten clonotypes cover roughly 0.47% of the sample. The material sequenced was CD4+ T cells from blood buffy coats. All receptors come from a human donor in good health.

This clone was picked up a small number of times. This chain connects TRBV2 to TRBJ2-1; the match to TRBD2 covers 13 bases. The CDR3 runs 15 residues. Germline V gene lookup returns CDR1 SNHLY and CDR2 FYNNEI. With V trimmed by 7 bases and J by 8 bases, 8 bases remained unmatched. For the CDR3, the DNA is TGTGCCAGCAACCGACTAGCGGGGGGCGGGGATGAGCAGTTCTTC. The encoded protein is CASNRLAGGGDEQFF.

The chain links TRBV11-2 to TRBJ2-7; TRBD1 aligns across 8 bases. The CDR3 loop spans 14 amino acids. J was trimmed by 3 bases and V by 8 bases; bases with no gene match: 9. Germline V lookup: CDR1 SGHAT, CDR2 FQNNGV. This chain's CDR3 is CASARDRLYYEQYF. In DNA, the CDR3 is TGTGCCAGCGCCCGGGACAGGCTATACTACGAGCAGTACTTC.

This chain connects TRBV2 to TRBJ1-1; D not certain. From germline, CDR1 is SNHLY and CDR2 FYNNEI. Trimming cost V 3 bases and J 0 bases, with 14 bases left between them. There are 16 residues in the CDR3. The CDR3 loop is CASSDTTGQVNTEAFF. In DNA form, the CDR3 reads TGTGCCAGCAGTGACACAACCGGGCAGGTGAACACTGAAGCTTTCTTT.

The chain joins TRBV7-6 to TRBJ2-5; TRBD2 matches 7 bases. CDR3 length: 15 residues. The trim removed 4 bases at V and 0 bases at J, leaving 5 bases unmatched. From germline, CDR1 is SGHVS and CDR2 FNYEAQ. The CDR3 bases are TGTGCCAGCAGCTCCCTAGCGGCGTACCAAGAGACCCAGTACTTC. It encodes CASSSLAAYQETQYF.

The chain uses TRBV19 and TRBJ1-6; 8 nucleotides agree with TRBD1. The CDR3 runs 13 residues. Per germline, CDR1 LNHDA and CDR2 SQIVND (reference sequence). The V segment lost 7 bases and the J segment 9 bases; nucleotides outside the gene matches: 5. This CDR3 is CASKRTGSSPLHF. CDR3 nucleotides: TGTGCCAGTAAGCGGACAGGGTCTTCACCCCTCCACTTT.

V gene TRBV5-5 combines with J gene TRBJ2-3, with 11 bases identical to TRBD2. Trimming removed 0 bases from V and 0 bases from J; junction bases left unmatched: 6. Germline assignment: CDR1 SGHKS and CDR2 YYEKEE (reference sequence). This CDR3 comprises 18 residues. The CDR3 DNA sequence: TGTGCCAGCAGCTTGGTCCTAGCGGGGGGCCATAGCACAGATACGCAGTATTTT. Encoded protein: CASSLVLAGGHSTDTQYF.

This rearrangement joins TRBV9 to TRBJ2-1; 9 positions agree with TRBD1. The CDR3 totals 15 residues. V lost 4 bases and J lost 5; bases outside the gene matches: 7. Germline V gene sequence: CDR1 SGDLS, CDR2 YYNGEE. The CDR3 coding sequence is TGTGCCAGCAGCTTCACCGGGACAGGGAACAATGAGCAGTTCTTC. Translating it yields CASSFTGTGNNEQFF.

The chain is built from TRBV19 and TRBJ1-2, with 10 bases lining up with TRBD1. J lost 8 bases, V lost 6 bases, and 12 bases had no gene match. The CDR3 is 15 amino acids. CDR1 and CDR2 from the germline V gene are LNHDA and SQIVND (reference sequence). DNA of the CDR3: TGTGCCAGTAGGGCCGGGACAGGGGATATAATGGGCTACACCTTC. Translation: CASRAGTGDIMGYTF.